This TCR beta chain appears in the sequencing data of a study of Tregs in tolerant kidney transplant recipients. Whole-study findings and limits: No direct test of biological reproducibility was done here. The small number of patients limits these findings pending further validation.

Sequencing was performed with immunoSEQ multiplex PCR; in TCRdb, only in-frame clones are kept and a portion is missing. In the table there are some 68,000 clones, 84% of which are singletons. Points on this clone: Its antigen is still unknown.

V was pared by 4 bases and J by 0 bases, with 7 bases of the junction left unmatched. The CDR3 covers 16 residues. The V gene's germline CDR1 is MNHNY and CDR2 SVGAGI (reference sequence). This chain uses TRBV6-6 with TRBJ2-3; 7 bases fit TRBD2. Sequencing used CD4+ T cells from blood. The receptor's source is a human donor in good health. DNA of the CDR3: TGTGCCAGCAGTTTCCAGACTAGCTCCAGCACAGATACGCAGTATTTT. Its translation is CASSFQTSSSTDTQYF.